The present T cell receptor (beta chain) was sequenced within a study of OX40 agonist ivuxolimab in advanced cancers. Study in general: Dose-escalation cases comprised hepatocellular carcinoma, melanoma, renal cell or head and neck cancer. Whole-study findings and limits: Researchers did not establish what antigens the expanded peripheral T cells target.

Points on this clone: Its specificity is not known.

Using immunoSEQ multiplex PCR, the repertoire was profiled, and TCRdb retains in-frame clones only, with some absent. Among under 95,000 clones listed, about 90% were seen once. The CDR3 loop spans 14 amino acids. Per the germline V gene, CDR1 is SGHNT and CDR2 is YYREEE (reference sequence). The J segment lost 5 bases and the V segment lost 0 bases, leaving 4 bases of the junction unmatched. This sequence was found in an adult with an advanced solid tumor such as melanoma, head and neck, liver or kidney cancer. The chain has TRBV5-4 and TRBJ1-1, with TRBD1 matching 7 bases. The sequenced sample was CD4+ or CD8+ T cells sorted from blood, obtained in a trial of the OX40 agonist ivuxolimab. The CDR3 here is CASSLGPQGTEAFF. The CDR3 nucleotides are TGTGCCAGCAGCTTGGGGCCACAGGGGACTGAAGCTTTCTTT. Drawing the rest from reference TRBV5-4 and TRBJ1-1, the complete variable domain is ETGVTQSPTHLIKTRGQQVTLRCSSQSGHNTVSWYQQALGQGPQFIFQYYREEENGRGNFPPRFSGLQFPNYSSELNVNALELDDSALYLCASSLGPQGTEAFFGQGTRLTVV.